This T cell receptor beta chain was captured in a study of blood T cell repertoires in COVID-19 (dated by TCRdb to about 2020). Notes on the research overall: Samples covering the acute and convalescent phases of COVID-19 were provided by collaborators in the United States, Italy and Spain. Where available, HLA class I and class II types were taken from metadata supplied by the sample provider and were not determined by assay-based typing. Deeply sampled blood TCRbeta repertoires from subjects exposed to, actively infected with, or recovered from COVID-19 were included in the dataset. The material from the prospective study consisted of cDNA or gDNA derived from T cells, B-cell-depleted T cells, or PBMCs. The samples were drawn from the first 160 participants of the ongoing ImmuneRACE study and from under 1,500 subjects provided by 6 global collaborators. A freely available public database, intended as a resource for researchers studying the immune response to SARS-CoV-2, is where the repertoires were released. A de-identified subject ID, COVID-19 status, age in years and sex were almost always included in the sample metadata.

V loses 0 bases at its end and J loses 0 bases; junction bases beyond the gene matches: 5. Spanning cysteine to phenylalanine, the CDR3 consists of 17 amino acids. The kept DNA is CDR3 alone, 51 bases in frame from the first base. The germline V gene gives CDR1 as MGHRA and CDR2 as YSYEKL. The immunoSEQ Assay, a bias-controlled multiplex PCR, was used to amplify TCRbeta CDR3 regions from genomic DNA. The original pipeline was this. Nucleated cell counts per sample were estimated from amplification of reference gene primers within the assay. Sequence reads were collapsed and filtered to measure the absolute abundance of every unique TCRbeta CDR3 rearrangement. For each sample, productive Simpson clonality was calculated as the square root of Simpson's diversity index across productive rearrangements. The immuneACCESS repertoire file appears here via TCRdb, limited to in-frame rearrangements. These files lack a portion of the clones; in checked studies, under half of the deficit traces to unresolved V genes, and the cause of the others is not known. V and J calls and clone size come straight from that table; D and trimming were deduced from the DNA. Counted in this sample were over 250,000 clones; about 91% of them appeared once. Of the sample, roughly an eighth is held by the ten largest clones.

In regard to this clone: This clone's antigen is unknown. Per-base qualities were not stored, and no clone one base away is much larger.

The collaborating institutions used their own protocols to collect whole blood in K2EDTA tubes. For TCRbeta analysis, collaborators shipped samples in one of three forms: frozen whole blood, isolated PBMCs, or DNA extracted from either of those sample types. Paper-wide results and their limitations: The quantity of clinical and demographic metadata differed by source and by participant and was supplied without curation.

The sample consisted of peripheral blood. The chain links TRBV4-1 with TRBJ2-3; 8 central bases correspond to TRBD2. This clonotype originated in a woman aged 60 to 75 with acute or convalescent COVID-19. The nucleotide sequence is given as TGCGCCAGCAGCCAAGATCATGCGGGAGGCAGCACAGATACGCAGTATTTT. The encoded protein is CASSQDHAGGSTDTQYF.